Following are 19 T cell receptor beta chains from one sample sequenced in a study of shared clonotypes between healthy human individuals. Generated by immunoSEQ multiplex PCR, the TCRdb table keeps only in-frame clones and is missing some. Of under 2,500,000 clones in the sample, 90% to 96% are singletons; the top ten hold more than 0.1%. The source material was naive CD4+ T cells sorted from blood. Subset noted: CD45RA+ positively selected. Receptors were obtained from a man between 18 and 29 years old in good health.

Turning to this clone: Other DNA sequences in this sample translate to the same CDR3. CDR3 DNA: TGTGCCAGCAGTGAAAGAGATAGCAATCAGCCCCAGCATTTT. Translated, it gives CASSERDSNQPQHF. This chain uses TRBV6-1 with TRBJ1-5, with D unresolved. This CDR3 comprises 14 residues. Germline V lookup: CDR1 MNHNS, CDR2 SASEGT. V lost 2 bases and J lost 0, with 5 bases in between.

The V and J genes are TRBV6-6 and TRBJ2-7, with 11 bases fitting TRBD1. CDR3 size: 14 residues. V was pared by 7 bases and J by 1 base, with 3 bases of the junction left unmatched. The germline V gene encodes CDR1 MNHNY and CDR2 SVGAGI (reference sequence). The CDR3, as DNA: TGTGCCAGCATCTGGGACAGGGGGTCCTACGAGCAGTACTTC. It is translated as CASIWDRGSYEQYF.

The V gene is TRBV9, the J gene TRBJ2-5; a possible D gene is TRBD1 (5 bases). CDR3 length: 14 amino acids. Trimming left V 0 bases short and J 5 bases short, with 11 bases between. The germline V gene has CDR1 SGDLS and CDR2 YYNGEE. Written as DNA, the CDR3 is TGTGCCAGCAGCGTAGGTTGGACAATGGAGACCCAGTACTTC. Amino acid sequence: CASSVGWTMETQYF.

The genes are TRBV5-6 and TRBJ1-5; D remains unclear. V lost 2 bases and J 7 bases, leaving 7 bases between the germline ends. Germline values: CDR1 SGHDT, CDR2 YYEEEE. The CDR3 has 12 amino acids. The CDR3 DNA is TGTGCCAGCAGCTTCTTCGGGCAGCCCCAGCATTTT. Its translation is CASSFFGQPQHF.

The CDR3 loop is CAWSIVRGLTYEQYF. The CDR3 nucleotides are TGTGCCTGGAGTATAGTAAGGGGGCTGACCTACGAGCAGTACTTC. The V call is TRBV30, the J call TRBJ2-7; the match to TRBD1 covers 7 bases. Germline lookup yields CDR1 GTSNPN and CDR2 SVGIG (reference sequence). The CDR3 totals 15 residues. Trimming cost V 2 bases and J 2 bases; bases outside gene matches: 9. The whole variable domain, remainder taken from reference TRBV30 and TRBJ2-7, is SQTIHQWPATLVQPVGSPLSLECTVEGTSNPNLYWYRQAAGRGLQLLFYSVGIGQISSEVPQNLSASRPQDRQFILSSKKLLLSDSGFYLCAWSIVRGLTYEQYFGPGTRLTVT.

This sequence joins TRBV9 and TRBJ2-2, with a possible D match to TRBD2 (6 bases). The CDR3 runs 17 residues. Germline V gene data show CDR1 as SGDLS and CDR2 as YYNGEE. Deletions cut 3 bases from V and 3 bases from J, with 18 bases between. The CDR3: CASSAGVGLKHTGELFF. The CDR3 region has the DNA TGTGCCAGCAGCGCGGGGGTCGGACTTAAGCACACCGGGGAGCTGTTTTTT.

This chain joins TRBV18 and TRBJ1-1; D unresolved. This CDR3 is built from 16 residues. Trimming removed 6 bases from V and 1 base from J, with 18 bases in between. Germline V gene lookup returns CDR1 KGHSH and CDR2 LQKENI. The CDR3 DNA is TGTGCCAGCTCCCTTCGGGGAGGAGTGTGGAACACTGAAGCTTTCTTT. Its protein product is CASSLRGGVWNTEAFF.

The chain links TRBV28 to TRBJ2-6; D not certain. The CDR3 runs to 13 residues. V dropped 6 bases and J dropped 2 bases, with 5 bases sitting between them. Germline V CDR1 and CDR2: MDHEN, SYDVKM. In DNA form, the CDR3 reads TGTGCCAGCAGCGAAACTGGGGCCAACGTCCTGACTTTC. It specifies CASSETGANVLTF.

The J gene is TRBJ1-3, the V gene TRBV7-2, with TRBD1 identical over 7 bases. This CDR3 spans 15 amino acids. Germline CDR1 is SGHTA and CDR2 is FQGNSA. The ends lost 1 base at V and 4 bases at J; junction bases unmatched: 4. CDR3 loop: CASSLEGAQGNTIYF. The CDR3 DNA is TGTGCCAGCAGCTTAGAGGGGGCGCAAGGAAACACCATATATTTT.

CDR3 residues: CASSQDYGEQYF. DNA of the CDR3: TGTGCCAGCAGCCAAGATTATGGGGAGCAGTACTTC. This rearrangement joins TRBV14 to TRBJ2-7, with D unclear. From germline, CDR1 is SGHDN and CDR2 FVKESK. Trimming removed 0 bases from V and 7 bases from J, with 7 bases in between. The CDR3 is made up of 12 amino acids.

The chain carries TRBV6-5 and TRBJ2-1; 7 nucleotides match TRBD2. The J segment lost 3 bases and the V segment lost 8 bases, leaving 10 bases of the junction unmatched. The V gene's germline CDR1 is MNHEY and CDR2 SVGAGI. This CDR3 has 15 residues. The CDR3, as DNA: TGTGCCAGCCAGGTGGGAGGGCCGAGCTACAATGAGCAGTTCTTC. This translates into CASQVGGPSYNEQFF.

The chain is built from TRBV2 and TRBJ2-2; 14 bases are shared with TRBD2. Per germline, CDR1 SNHLY and CDR2 FYNNEI. The J segment lost 7 bases and the V segment lost 5 bases, leaving 3 bases of the junction unmatched. CDR3 length: 15 amino acids. Here the CDR3 DNA reads TGTGCCAGCAGTCCAGGACTAGCGGGGGGCGGGGAGCTGTTTTTT. As protein: CASSPGLAGGGELFF.

The chain's CDR3 is CASSSGDFRRANEQFF. In DNA form, the CDR3 reads TGTGCCAGCAGCTCGGGGGACTTTCGGAGGGCCAATGAGCAGTTCTTC. The chain has TRBV7-2 and TRBJ2-1; D is possibly TRBD2 (6 bases). V lost 4 bases and J lost 6, with 19 bases in between. The germline V gene encodes CDR1 SGHTA and CDR2 FQGNSA. The CDR3 is 16 amino acids.

The J gene is TRBJ1-2, the V gene TRBV11-2; D is possibly TRBD1 (5 bases). CDR3 length: 14 amino acids. V was pared by 5 bases and J by 3 bases, with 13 bases between. Germline V CDR1 and CDR2: SGHAT, FQNNGV. The CDR3 is CASSPLGTDYGYTF. CDR3 coding DNA: TGTGCCAGCAGCCCCCTCGGGACCGACTATGGCTACACCTTC.

Here the CDR3 DNA reads TGTGCCAGTCTATCCGGGACACCGAACACTGAAGCTTTCTTT. Translated, it gives CASLSGTPNTEAFF. The rearrangement joins TRBV28 to TRBJ1-1, with TRBD1 as a possible D gene (6 bases). Germline V gives CDR1 MDHEN, CDR2 SYDVKM. V lost 9 bases and J lost 1, with 15 bases in between. The CDR3 is 14 residues long.

The rearrangement uses TRBV5-6 and TRBJ1-1; no definite D call. V was cut by 4 bases and J by 0 bases, with 16 bases left in between. This CDR3 is built from 16 residues. Germline assignment: CDR1 SGHDT and CDR2 YYEEEE. The CDR3 coding sequence is TGTGCCAGCAGCGCCTTCCCGTCGATGTTGAACACTGAAGCTTTCTTT. Its translation: CASSAFPSMLNTEAFF.

As for this clone: Compared with germline, one end of the junction differs, possibly owing to a read error. This chain uses TRBV7-7 with TRBJ2-1; D may be TRBD2 (5 bases). Germline V lookup: CDR1 SSHAT, CDR2 FNYEAQ (reference sequence). CDR3 length: 13 residues. CDR3 nucleotides: TGTGCTAGCAGCTTAGCGAATGGGGTGGGGCAGTTCTTC. Translating it yields CASSLANGVGQFF.

The chain recombines TRBV11-2 with TRBJ1-2; D is ambiguous. V lost 5 bases, J lost 0 bases, and 7 bases lay in between. The CDR3 is made up of 13 amino acids. Germline lookup yields CDR1 SGHAT and CDR2 FQNNGV. In DNA form, the CDR3 reads TGTGCCAGCAGCCCAGGAGCTAACTATGGCTACACCTTC. Translation: CASSPGANYGYTF.

This chain joins TRBV7-9 and TRBJ2-3; D may be TRBD1 (6 bases). CDR3 size: 15 residues. The V gene's germline CDR1 is SEHNR and CDR2 FQNEAQ (reference sequence). V was shortened by 7 bases and J by 5 bases, with 19 bases between the two germline ends. The CDR3, as DNA: TGTGCCAGCATCCCCCCACAGGGCCTGGAAGATACGCAGTATTTT. Amino acids: CASIPPQGLEDTQYF.